This record covers a single T cell receptor beta chain. These data originate in a study of blood T cell repertoires in COVID-19. At the level of the study: The United States, Italy and Spain provided the acute and convalescent COVID-19 samples. T cells, B-cell-depleted T cells, or PBMCs supplied cDNA or gDNA.

Study processing details: How many nucleated cells were present was estimated from reference gene primer amplification. Produced via immunoSEQ multiplex PCR; TCRdb's table is partial and in-frame only. V and J calls plus clone size are reproduced from that table; the DNA served to infer D and trimming. The sample consists of roughly 87,000 clones, roughly 84% of them appearing once. Germline CDR1 reads LNHDA; CDR2 reads SQIVND (reference sequence). The CDR3 contains 14 residues. V shed 7 bases and J 4 bases; nucleotides not matched to a gene: 8. The TCR comes from an elderly woman with COVID-19, enrolled during active disease. Sequenced input: peripheral blood. The gene calls are TRBV19 and TRBJ1-2; 8 bases match TRBD1. DNA of the CDR3: TGTGCCAGTATGACGACAGGGGAGGTCTATGGCTACACCTTC. This codes for CASMTTGEVYGYTF.